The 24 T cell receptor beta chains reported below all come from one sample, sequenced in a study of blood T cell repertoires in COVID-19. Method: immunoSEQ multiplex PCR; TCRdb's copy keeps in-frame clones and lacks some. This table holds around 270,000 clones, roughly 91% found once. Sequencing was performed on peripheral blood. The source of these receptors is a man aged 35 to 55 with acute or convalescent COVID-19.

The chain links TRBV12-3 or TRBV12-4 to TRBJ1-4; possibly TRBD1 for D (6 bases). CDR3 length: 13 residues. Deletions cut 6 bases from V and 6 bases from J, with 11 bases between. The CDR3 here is CASRQGLDEKLFF. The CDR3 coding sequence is TGTGCCAGCAGACAGGGTTTAGATGAAAAACTGTTTTTT.

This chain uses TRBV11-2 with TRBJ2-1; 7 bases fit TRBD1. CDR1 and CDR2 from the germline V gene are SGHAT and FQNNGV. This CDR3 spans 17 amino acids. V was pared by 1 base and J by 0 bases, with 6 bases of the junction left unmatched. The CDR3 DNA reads TGTGCCAGCAGCTTAGTACAGGGGCAGATCTCCTACAATGAGCAGTTCTTC. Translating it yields CASSLVQGQISYNEQFF.

CDR3 sequence: CASSPTGQGNSALHF. CDR3 DNA: TGTGCCAGCAGCCCGACCGGACAGGGAAATAGCGCCCTCCACTTT. This chain links TRBV11-2 with TRBJ1-6; 8 bases match TRBD1. The J segment lost 14 bases and the V segment lost 5 bases, leaving 14 bases of the junction unmatched. The CDR3 has 15 amino acids. Germline CDR1 SGHAT, CDR2 FQNNGV.

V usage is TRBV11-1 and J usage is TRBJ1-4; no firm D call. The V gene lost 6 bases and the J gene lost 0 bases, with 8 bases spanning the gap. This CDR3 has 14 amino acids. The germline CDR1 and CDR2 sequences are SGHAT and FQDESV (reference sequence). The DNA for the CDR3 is TGTGCCAGCAGACCAGGTGCAACTAATGAAAAACTGTTTTTT. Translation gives CASRPGATNEKLFF.

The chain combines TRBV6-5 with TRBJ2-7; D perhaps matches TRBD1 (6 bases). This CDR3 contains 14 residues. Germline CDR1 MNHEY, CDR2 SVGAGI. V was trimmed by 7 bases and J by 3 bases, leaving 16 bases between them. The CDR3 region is CASTEDSLSYEQYF. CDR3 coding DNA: TGTGCCAGCACCGAGGACAGTCTAAGCTACGAGCAGTACTTC.

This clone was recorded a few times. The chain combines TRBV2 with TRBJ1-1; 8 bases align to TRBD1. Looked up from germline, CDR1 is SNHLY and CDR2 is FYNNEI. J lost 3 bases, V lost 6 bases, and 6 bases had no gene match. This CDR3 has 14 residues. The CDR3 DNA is TGTGCCAGCAGAGTAGACAGGGGTGACACTGAAGCTTTCTTT. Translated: CASRVDRGDTEAFF.

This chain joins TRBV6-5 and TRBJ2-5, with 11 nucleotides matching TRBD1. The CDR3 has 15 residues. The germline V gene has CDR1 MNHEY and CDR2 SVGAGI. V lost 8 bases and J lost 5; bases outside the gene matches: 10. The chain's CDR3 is CASSGQGAGGETQYF. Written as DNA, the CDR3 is TGTGCCAGCTCAGGACAGGGGGCGGGAGGGGAGACCCAGTACTTC.

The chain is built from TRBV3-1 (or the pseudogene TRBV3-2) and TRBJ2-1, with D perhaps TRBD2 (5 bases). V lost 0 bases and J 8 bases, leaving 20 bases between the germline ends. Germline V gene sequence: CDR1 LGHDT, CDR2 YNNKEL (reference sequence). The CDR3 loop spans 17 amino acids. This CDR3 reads CASSQDLSLPLVDEQFF. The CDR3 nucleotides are TGTGCCAGCAGCCAAGATCTCAGCCTGCCACTAGTTGATGAGCAGTTCTTC.

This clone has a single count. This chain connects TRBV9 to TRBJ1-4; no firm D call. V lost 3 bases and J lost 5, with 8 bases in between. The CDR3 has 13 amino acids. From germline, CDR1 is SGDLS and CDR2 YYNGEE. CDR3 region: CASSAYLNEKLFF. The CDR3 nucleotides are TGTGCCAGCAGCGCGTATCTCAATGAAAAACTGTTTTTT.

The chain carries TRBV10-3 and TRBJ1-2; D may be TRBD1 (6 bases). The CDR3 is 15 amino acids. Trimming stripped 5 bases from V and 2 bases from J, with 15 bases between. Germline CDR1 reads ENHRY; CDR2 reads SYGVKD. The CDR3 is CAISLTGGGNYGYTF. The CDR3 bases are TGTGCCATCAGTCTAACCGGTGGGGGCAACTATGGCTACACCTTC.

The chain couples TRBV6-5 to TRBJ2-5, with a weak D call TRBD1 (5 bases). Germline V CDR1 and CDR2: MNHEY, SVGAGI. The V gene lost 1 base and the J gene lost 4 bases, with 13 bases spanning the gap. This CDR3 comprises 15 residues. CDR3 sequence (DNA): TGTGCCAGCAGTTACTTCTCAGGGTCGGGAGAGACCCAGTACTTC. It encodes CASSYFSGSGETQYF.

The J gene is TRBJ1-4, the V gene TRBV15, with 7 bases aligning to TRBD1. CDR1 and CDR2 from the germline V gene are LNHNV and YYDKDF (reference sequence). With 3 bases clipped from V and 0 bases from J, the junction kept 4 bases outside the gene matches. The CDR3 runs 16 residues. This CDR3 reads CATSSGGQSTNEKLFF. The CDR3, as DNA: TGTGCCACCAGCAGTGGGGGACAGTCAACTAATGAAAAACTGTTTTTT.

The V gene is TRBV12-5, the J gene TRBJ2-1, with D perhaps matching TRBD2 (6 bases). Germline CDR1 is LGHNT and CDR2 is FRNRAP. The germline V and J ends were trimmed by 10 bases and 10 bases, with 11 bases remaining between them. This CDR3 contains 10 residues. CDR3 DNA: TGTGCTATCGGCGGGGAGGAGCAGTTCTTC. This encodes CAIGGEEQFF.

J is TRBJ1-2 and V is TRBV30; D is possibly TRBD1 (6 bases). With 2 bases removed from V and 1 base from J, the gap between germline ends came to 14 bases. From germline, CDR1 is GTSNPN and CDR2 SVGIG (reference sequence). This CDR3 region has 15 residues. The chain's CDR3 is CAWSQGGTLNYGYTF. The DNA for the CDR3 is TGTGCCTGGAGTCAAGGGGGAACCCTTAACTATGGCTACACCTTC.

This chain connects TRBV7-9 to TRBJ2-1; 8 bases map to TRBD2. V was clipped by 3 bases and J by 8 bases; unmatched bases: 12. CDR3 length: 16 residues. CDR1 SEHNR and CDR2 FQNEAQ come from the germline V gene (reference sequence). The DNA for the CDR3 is TGTGCCAGCAGCTTTCCACGGGGGGGCGGAAGAGATGAGCAGTTCTTC. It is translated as CASSFPRGGGRDEQFF.

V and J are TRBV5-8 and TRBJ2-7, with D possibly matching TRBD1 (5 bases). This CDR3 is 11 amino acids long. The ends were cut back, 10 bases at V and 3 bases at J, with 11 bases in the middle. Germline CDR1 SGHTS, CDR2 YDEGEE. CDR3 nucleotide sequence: TGTGCCTGGCGCAGGGTCTACGAGCAGTACTTC. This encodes CAWRRVYEQYF.

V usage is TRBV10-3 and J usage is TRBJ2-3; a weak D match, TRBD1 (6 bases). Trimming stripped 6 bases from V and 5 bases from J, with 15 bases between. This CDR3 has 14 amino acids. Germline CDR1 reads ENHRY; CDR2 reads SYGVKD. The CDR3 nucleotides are TGTGCCATCAGCCTTACACAGACAGGAGATACGCAGTATTTT. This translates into CAISLTQTGDTQYF.

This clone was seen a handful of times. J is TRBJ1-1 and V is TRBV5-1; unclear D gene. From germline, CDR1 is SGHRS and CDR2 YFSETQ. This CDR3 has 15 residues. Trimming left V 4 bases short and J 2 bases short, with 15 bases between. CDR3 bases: TGCGCCAGCAGCCCGGGAGGGCATGAAAACACTGAAGCTTTCTTT. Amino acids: CASSPGGHENTEAFF.

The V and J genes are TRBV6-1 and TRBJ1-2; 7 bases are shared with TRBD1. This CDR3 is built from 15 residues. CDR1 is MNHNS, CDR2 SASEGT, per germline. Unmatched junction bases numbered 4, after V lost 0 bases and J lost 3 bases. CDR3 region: CASSEAGTAYYGYTF. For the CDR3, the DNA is TGTGCCAGCAGTGAAGCTGGGACAGCCTACTATGGCTACACCTTC.

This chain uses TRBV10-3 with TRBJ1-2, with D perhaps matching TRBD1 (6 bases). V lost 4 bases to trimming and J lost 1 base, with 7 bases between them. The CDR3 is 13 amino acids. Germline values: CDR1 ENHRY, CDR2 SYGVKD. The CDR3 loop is CAISAQGNYGYTF. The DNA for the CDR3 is TGTGCCATCAGTGCACAGGGTAACTATGGCTACACCTTC.

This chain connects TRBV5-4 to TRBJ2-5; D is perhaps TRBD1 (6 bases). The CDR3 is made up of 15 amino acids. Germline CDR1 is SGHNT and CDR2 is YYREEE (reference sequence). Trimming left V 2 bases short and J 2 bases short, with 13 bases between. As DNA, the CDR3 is TGTGCCAGCAGCTTCGACAGGTACAGTCAAGAGACCCAGTACTTC. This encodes CASSFDRYSQETQYF.

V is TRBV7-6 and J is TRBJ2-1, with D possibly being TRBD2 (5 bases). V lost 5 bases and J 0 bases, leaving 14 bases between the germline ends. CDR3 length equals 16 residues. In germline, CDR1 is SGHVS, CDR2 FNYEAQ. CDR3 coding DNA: TGTGCCAGCAGCCCTCGACTATCCCTCTCCTACAATGAGCAGTTCTTC. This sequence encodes CASSPRLSLSYNEQFF.

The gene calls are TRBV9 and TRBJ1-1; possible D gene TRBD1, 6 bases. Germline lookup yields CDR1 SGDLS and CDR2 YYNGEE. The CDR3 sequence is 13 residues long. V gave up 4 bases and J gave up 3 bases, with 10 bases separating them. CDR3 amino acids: CASSIGTYTEAFF. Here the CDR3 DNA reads TGTGCCAGCAGCATAGGGACATACACTGAAGCTTTCTTT.

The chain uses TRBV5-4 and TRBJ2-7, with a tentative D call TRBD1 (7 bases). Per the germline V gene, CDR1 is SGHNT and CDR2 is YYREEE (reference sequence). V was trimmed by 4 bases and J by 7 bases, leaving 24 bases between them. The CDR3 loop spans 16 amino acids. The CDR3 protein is CASSPGRAGGSREQYF. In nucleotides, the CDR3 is TGTGCCAGCAGCCCAGGTCGGGCAGGGGGGTCGCGGGAGCAGTACTTC.